The 9 T cell receptor delta chains below come from one sample, sequenced in a study of Vδ1+ human thymocytes (dated by TCRdb to 2016 to 2019). The paper as a whole reports these results and caveats: Unlike the oligoclonal repertoires in peripheral blood, the thymic TRG and TRD repertoires appeared highly polyclonal, with Gaussian CDR3 length distributions.

Antigens of these TCRs are unknown. Data came from an Illumina MiSeq. RNA extraction was carried out with the RNeasy mini kit, and reverse transcription was then done using Superscript III. CDR3 amplicons were produced by multiplex PCR using pooled V-gene forward primers and a constant-region reverse primer with Illumina adaptor overhangs. Public reads were reanalyzed in TCRdb with CATT, and rows carrying the same DNA were merged afterwards. The sample has about 55,000 delta-chain clones on record, 15% to 20% of them singletons. The biggest ten clones account for 0.5% of the sample. The sequenced sample was Vdelta1+ gamma-delta thymocytes from the thymus. The meaning of the sample's cell subset or site label: FACS-sorted CD3+ TCRalphabeta- TCRVdelta1+ TCRVdelta2- thymocytes. The receptors were gathered from a boy under two years old who had congenital heart surgery.

This rearrangement joins TRDV2 to TRDJ1, with 8 bases fitting TRDD3. Germline V gene data show CDR1 as GEAIGNYY and CDR2 as EKD. The CDR3 contains 16 residues. V lost 1 base and J lost 2; bases outside the gene matches: 8. CDR3 nucleotide sequence: TGTGCCTGTGACACGTACTGGGGGGTACAGACCGATAAACTCATCTTT. Translation: CACDTYWGVQTDKLIF.

The chain employs TRDV1 and TRDJ1, with D perhaps matching TRDD2 (9 bases). This CDR3 is 21 amino acids long. The germline gives CDR1 TSWWSYY, CDR2 QGS. Trimming cost V 1 base and J 1 base, with 28 bases left between them. The CDR3 protein is CALGEPSSFLRRDTCTDKLIF. CDR3 DNA sequence: TGTGCTCTTGGGGAACCCTCCTCCTTCCTACGTCGGGATACGTGCACCGATAAACTCATCTTT.

This sequence joins TRDV1 and TRDJ1, with D perhaps TRDD2 (5 bases). Per the germline V gene, CDR1 is TSWWSYY and CDR2 is QGS. With 2 bases removed from V and 0 bases from J, the gap between germline ends came to 22 bases. The CDR3 is 19 amino acids. The chain's CDR3 is CALGEKPNLLPYYTDKLIF. The CDR3 bases are TGTGCTCTTGGGGAAAAACCTAACCTTCTCCCCTATTACACCGATAAACTCATCTTT.

The chain has TRDV1 and TRDJ1; 11 positions agree with TRDD3. CDR1 is TSWWSYY, CDR2 QGS, per germline. The CDR3 runs to 18 residues. With 1 base clipped from V and 0 bases from J, the junction kept 7 bases outside the gene matches. CDR3 sequence: CALGERCGGYDYTDKLIF. DNA of the CDR3: TGTGCTCTTGGGGAACGGTGTGGGGGATACGACTACACCGATAAACTCATCTTT.

The rearrangement links TRDV1 to TRDJ1, with 11 bases matching TRDD3. The germline gives CDR1 TSWWSYY, CDR2 QGS. V lost 5 bases to trimming and J lost 1 base; unmatched junction nucleotides: 12. This CDR3 is 18 amino acids long. The CDR3 spells CALGYLRPWGIRTDKLIF. The CDR3 DNA is TGTGCTCTTGGGTACCTCAGGCCTTGGGGGATACGCACCGATAAACTCATCTTT.

This clone was recorded a few times. The rearrangement uses TRDV2 and TRDJ1; the match to TRDD3 covers 10 bases. CDR1 and CDR2 from the germline V gene are GEAIGNYY and EKD. With V trimmed by 0 bases and J by 1 base, 19 bases remained unmatched. The CDR3 has 21 amino acids. The CDR3 DNA follows: TGTGCCTGTGACACCCGAAGTACTGGGGGATCACATGTTGGCTTCACCGATAAACTCATCTTT. Its protein product is CACDTRSTGGSHVGFTDKLIF.

The sample holds a few counts of this clone. The rearrangement uses TRDV1 and TRDJ1, with 12 bases fitting TRDD3. The V and J ends lost 0 bases and 3 bases, in that order; junction bases with no gene match: 11. This CDR3 is 19 amino acids long. CDR1 is TSWWSYY and CDR2 is QGS in the germline V gene. CDR3 sequence: CALGELTCLGDTGSDKLIF. Written as DNA, the CDR3 is TGTGCTCTTGGGGAACTCACCTGTCTGGGGGATACGGGGTCCGATAAACTCATCTTT.

V and J are TRDV1 and TRDJ1; D is unclear. The CDR3 covers 13 residues. Trimming stripped 1 base from V and 3 bases from J, with 6 bases between. The V gene's germline CDR1 is TSWWSYY and CDR2 QGS. For the CDR3, the DNA is TGTGCTCTTGGGGAACCCAAACCCGATAAACTCATCTTT. It yields the protein CALGEPKPDKLIF.

Only a few counts were recorded for this clone. This rearrangement joins TRDV1 to TRDJ1; TRDD3 might be the D (8 bases). Germline V gene data show CDR1 as TSWWSYY and CDR2 as QGS. V was shortened by 2 bases and J by 2 bases, with 24 bases between the two germline ends. The length of the CDR3 is 19 residues. This chain's CDR3 is CALGEFLRRGYLRTDKLIF. CDR3 DNA sequence: TGTGCTCTTGGGGAATTCCTACGTCGGGGATACCTCCGGACCGATAAACTCATCTTT.